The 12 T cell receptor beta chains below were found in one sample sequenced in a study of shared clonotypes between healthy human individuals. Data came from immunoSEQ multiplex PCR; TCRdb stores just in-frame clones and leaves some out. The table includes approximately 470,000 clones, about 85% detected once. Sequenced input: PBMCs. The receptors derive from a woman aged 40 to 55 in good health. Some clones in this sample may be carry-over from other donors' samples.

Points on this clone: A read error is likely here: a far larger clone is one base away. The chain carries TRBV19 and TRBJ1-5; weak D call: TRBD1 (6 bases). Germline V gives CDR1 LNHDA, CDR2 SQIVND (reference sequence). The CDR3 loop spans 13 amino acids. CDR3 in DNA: TGTGCCAGCACAGGACAGCGCAATAAGCCCCAGCATTTT. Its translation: CASTGQRNKPQHF.

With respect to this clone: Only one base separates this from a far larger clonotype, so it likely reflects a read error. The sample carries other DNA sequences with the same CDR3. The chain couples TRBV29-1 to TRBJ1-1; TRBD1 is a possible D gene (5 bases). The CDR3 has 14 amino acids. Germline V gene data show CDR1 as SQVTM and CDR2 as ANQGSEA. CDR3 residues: CSVASGASNTEAFF. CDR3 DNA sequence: TGTAGCGTTGCCTCCGGGGCGTCGAACACTGAAGCTTTCTTT.

The CDR3 sequence: CASSLGAGIKLGGYTF. CDR3 bases: TGTGCCAGCAGCTTAGGGGCCGGGATCAAGCTTGGGGGCTACACCTTC. V gene TRBV7-9 combines with J gene TRBJ1-2; no clear D gene. Trimming shortened V by 1 base and J by 8 bases, and 20 bases separated the two germline ends. This CDR3 contains 16 residues. Per the germline V gene, CDR1 is SEHNR and CDR2 is FQNEAQ (reference sequence).

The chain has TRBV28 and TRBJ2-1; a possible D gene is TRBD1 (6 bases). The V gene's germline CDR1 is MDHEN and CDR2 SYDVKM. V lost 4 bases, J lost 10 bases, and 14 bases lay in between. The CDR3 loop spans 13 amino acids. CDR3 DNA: TGTGCCAGCAGTTCCCCTGACAGGAGGGAGCAGTTCTTC. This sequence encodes CASSSPDRREQFF.

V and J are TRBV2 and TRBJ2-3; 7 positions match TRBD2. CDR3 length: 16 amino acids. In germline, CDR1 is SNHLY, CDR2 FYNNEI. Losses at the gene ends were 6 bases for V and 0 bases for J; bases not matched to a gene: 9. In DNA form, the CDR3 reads TGTGCCAGCAGCCCGGGACTACCCTTTAGCACAGATACGCAGTATTTT. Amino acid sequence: CASSPGLPFSTDTQYF.

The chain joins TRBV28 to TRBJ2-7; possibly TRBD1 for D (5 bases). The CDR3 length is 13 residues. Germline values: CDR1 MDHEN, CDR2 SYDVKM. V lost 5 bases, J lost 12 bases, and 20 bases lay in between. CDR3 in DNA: TGTGCCAGCAGTCCCTCGGCTCCCCAGGGTTCGTACTTC. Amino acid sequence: CASSPSAPQGSYF. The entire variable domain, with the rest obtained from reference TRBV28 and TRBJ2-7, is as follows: DVKVTQSSRYLVKRTGEKVFLECVQDMDHENMFWYRQDPGLGLRLIYFSYDVKMKEKGDIPEGYSVSREKKERFSLILESASTNQTSMYLCASSPSAPQGSYFGPGTRLTVT.

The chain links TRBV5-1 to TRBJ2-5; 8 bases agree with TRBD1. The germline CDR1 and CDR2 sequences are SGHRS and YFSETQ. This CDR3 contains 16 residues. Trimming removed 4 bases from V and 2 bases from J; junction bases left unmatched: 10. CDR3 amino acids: CASSVGGQGSQETQYF. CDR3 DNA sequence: TGCGCCAGCAGCGTGGGCGGACAGGGATCGCAAGAGACCCAGTACTTC. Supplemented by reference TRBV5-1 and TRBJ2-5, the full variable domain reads KAGVTQTPRYLIKTRGQQVTLSCSPISGHRSVSWYQQTPGQGLQFLFEYFSETQRNKGNFPGRFSGRQFSNSRSEMNVSTLELGDSALYLCASSVGGQGSQETQYFGPGTRLLVL.

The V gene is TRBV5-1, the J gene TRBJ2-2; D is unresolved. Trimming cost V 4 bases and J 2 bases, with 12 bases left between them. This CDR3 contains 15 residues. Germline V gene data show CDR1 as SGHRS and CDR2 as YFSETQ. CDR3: CASSPGQVNTGELFF. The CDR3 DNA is TGCGCCAGCAGCCCCGGCCAGGTAAACACCGGGGAGCTGTTTTTT.

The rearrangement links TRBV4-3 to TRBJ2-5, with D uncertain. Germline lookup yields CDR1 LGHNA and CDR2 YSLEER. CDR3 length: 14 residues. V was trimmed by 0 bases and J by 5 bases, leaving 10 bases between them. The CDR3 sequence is CASSQDWNSETQYF. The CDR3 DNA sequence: TGCGCCAGCAGCCAAGACTGGAACTCGGAGACCCAGTACTTC.

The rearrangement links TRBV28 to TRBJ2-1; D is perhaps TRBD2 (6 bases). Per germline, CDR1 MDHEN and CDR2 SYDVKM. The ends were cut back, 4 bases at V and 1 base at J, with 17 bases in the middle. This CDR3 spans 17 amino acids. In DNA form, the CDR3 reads TGTGCCAGCAGTTCCGCGTGGAGCGGGCCTTCCTACAATGAGCAGTTCTTC. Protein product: CASSSAWSGPSYNEQFF. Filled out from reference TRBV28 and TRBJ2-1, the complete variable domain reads DVKVTQSSRYLVKRTGEKVFLECVQDMDHENMFWYRQDPGLGLRLIYFSYDVKMKEKGDIPEGYSVSREKKERFSLILESASTNQTSMYLCASSSAWSGPSYNEQFFGPGTRLTVL.

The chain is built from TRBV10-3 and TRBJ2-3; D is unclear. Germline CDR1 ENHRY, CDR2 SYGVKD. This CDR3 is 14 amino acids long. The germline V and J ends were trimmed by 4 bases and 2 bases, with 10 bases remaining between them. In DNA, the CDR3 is TGTGCCATCAGTGCCTCATACGCCACAGATACGCAGTATTTT. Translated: CAISASYATDTQYF.

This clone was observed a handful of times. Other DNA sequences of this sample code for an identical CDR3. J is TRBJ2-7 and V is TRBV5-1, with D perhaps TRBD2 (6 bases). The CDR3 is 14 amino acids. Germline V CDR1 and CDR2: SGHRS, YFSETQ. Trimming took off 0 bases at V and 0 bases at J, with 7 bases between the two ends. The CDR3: CASSLDGSSYEQYF. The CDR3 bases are TGCGCCAGCAGCTTGGACGGGAGCTCCTACGAGCAGTACTTC.